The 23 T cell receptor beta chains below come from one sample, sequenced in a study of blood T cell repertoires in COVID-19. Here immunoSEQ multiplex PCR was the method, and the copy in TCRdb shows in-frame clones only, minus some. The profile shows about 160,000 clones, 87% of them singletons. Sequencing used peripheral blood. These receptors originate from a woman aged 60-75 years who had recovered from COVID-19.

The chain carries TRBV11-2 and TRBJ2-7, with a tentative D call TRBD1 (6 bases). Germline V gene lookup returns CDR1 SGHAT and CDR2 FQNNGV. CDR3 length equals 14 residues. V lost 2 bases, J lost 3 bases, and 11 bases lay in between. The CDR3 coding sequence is TGTGCCAGCAGCTTACTAGGGGGATACTACGAGCAGTACTTC. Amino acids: CASSLLGGYYEQYF.

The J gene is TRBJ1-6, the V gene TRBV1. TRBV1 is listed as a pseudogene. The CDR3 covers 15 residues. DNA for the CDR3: TGCACCAGCAGCCAAGTCCCCGCGGCCGATTCACCCCTCCACTTT. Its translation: CTSSQVPAADSPLHF.

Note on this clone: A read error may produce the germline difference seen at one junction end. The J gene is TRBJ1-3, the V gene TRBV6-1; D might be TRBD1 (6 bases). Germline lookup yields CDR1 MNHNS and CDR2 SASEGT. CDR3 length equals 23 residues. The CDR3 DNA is TGTGCCAGCAATGAAGCCCATCCTATTGTTCCGGGACAACCAATTTTAAGGACGAACACCATATATTTT. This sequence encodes CASNEAHPIVPGQPILRTNTIYF.

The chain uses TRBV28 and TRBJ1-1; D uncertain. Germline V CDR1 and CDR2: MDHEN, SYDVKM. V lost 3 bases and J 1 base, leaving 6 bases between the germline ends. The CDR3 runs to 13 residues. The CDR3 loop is CASSFRPNTEAFF. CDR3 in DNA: TGTGCCAGCAGTTTCAGGCCGAACACTGAAGCTTTCTTT.

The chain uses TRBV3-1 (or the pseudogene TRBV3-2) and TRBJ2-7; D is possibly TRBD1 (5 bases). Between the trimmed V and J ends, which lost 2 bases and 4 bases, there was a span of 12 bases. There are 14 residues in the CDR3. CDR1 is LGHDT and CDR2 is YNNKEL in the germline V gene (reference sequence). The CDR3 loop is CASSQRGLGYEQYF. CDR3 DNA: TGTGCCAGCAGCCAAAGGGGTTTAGGATACGAGCAGTACTTC.

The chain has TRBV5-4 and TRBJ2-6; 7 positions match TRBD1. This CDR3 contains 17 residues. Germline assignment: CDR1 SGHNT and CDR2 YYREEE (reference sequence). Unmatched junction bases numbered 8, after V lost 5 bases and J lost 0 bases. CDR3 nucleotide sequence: TGTGCCAGCAGGCCTATGGGACAGAGCTCTGGGGCCAACGTCCTGACTTTC. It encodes CASRPMGQSSGANVLTF.

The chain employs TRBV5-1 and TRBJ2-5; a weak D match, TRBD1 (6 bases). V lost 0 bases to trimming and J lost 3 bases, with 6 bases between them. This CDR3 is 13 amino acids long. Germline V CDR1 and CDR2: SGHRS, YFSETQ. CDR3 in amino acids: CASSLGQEETQYF. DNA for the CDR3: TGCGCCAGCAGCTTGGGACAGGAAGAGACCCAGTACTTC.

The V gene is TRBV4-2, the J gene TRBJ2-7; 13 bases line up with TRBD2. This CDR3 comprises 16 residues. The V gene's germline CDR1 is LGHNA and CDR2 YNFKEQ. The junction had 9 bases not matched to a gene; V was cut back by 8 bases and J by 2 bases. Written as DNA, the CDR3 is TGTGCCAGCGCGGGGACTAGCGGGGAACCAGCCTACGAGCAGTACTTC. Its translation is CASAGTSGEPAYEQYF.

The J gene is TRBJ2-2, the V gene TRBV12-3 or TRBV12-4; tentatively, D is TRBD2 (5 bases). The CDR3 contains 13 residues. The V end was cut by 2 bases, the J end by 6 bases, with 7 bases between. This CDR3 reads CASSLIGAGELFF. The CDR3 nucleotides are TGTGCCAGCAGTTTAATCGGGGCCGGGGAGCTGTTTTTT.

The CDR3 loop is CASSWLGTGVTEAFF. CDR3 nucleotides: TGTGCCAGCAGTTGGCTCGGGACAGGGGTGACTGAAGCTTTCTTT. The chain links TRBV6-5 to TRBJ1-1, with 10 positions matching TRBD1. The ends lost 4 bases at V and 5 bases at J; junction bases unmatched: 7. This CDR3 contains 15 residues. CDR1 and CDR2 (germline): MNHEY, SVGAGI.

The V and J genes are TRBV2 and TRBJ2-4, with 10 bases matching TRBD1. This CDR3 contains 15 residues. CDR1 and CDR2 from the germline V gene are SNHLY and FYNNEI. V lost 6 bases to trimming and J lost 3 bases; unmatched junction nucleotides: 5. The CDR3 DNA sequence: TGTGCCAGCAGCGACAGGGGGCCCGGCAAAAACATTCAGTACTTC. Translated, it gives CASSDRGPGKNIQYF.

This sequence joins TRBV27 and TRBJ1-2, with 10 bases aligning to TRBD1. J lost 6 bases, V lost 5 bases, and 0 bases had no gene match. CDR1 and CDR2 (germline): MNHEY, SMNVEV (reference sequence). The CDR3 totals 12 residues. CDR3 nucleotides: TGTGCCAGCAGTGACAGGGGGCATGGCTACACCTTC. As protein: CASSDRGHGYTF.

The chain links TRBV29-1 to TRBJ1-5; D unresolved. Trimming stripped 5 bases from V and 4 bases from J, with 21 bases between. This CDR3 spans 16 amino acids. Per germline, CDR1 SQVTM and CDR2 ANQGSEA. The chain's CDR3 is CSVRQDEDKINQPQHF. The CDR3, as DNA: TGCAGCGTTAGGCAGGATGAAGACAAAATAAATCAGCCCCAGCATTTT.

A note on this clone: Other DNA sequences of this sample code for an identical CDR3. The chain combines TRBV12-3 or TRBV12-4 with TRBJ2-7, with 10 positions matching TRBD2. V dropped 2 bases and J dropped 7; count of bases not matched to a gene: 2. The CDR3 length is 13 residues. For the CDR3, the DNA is TGTGCCAGCAGTTTACTAGCGGGGGTTGAGCAGTACTTC. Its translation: CASSLLAGVEQYF.

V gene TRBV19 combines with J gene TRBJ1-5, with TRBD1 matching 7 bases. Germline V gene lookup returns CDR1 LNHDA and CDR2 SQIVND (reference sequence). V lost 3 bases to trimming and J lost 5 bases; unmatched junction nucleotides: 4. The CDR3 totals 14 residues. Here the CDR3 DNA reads TGTGCCAGTAGTATGGGACAGCTCGATCAGCCCCAGCATTTT. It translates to CASSMGQLDQPQHF.

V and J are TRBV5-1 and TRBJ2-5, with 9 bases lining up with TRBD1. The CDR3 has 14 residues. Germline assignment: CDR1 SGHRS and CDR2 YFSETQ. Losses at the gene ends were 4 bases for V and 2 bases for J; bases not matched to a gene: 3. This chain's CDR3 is CASSPGQGQETQYF. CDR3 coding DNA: TGCGCCAGCAGCCCGGGACAGGGACAAGAGACCCAGTACTTC.

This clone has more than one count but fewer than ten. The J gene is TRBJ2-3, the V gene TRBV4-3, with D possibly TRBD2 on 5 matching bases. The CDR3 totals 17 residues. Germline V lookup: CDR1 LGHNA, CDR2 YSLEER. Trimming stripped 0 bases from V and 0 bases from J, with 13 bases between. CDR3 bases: TGCGCCAGCAGCCAAGATCTGGATAGCGTTAGCACAGATACGCAGTATTTT. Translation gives CASSQDLDSVSTDTQYF.

CDR3 sequence: CASSFIGGRHNEQFF. CDR3 in DNA: TGTGCCAGCAGTTTTATCGGGGGGCGACACAATGAGCAGTTCTTC. The V gene is TRBV28, the J gene TRBJ2-1; possible D gene TRBD2, 7 bases. Germline CDR1 MDHEN, CDR2 SYDVKM. Deletions cut 3 bases from V and 5 bases from J, with 14 bases between. The CDR3 consists of 15 residues.

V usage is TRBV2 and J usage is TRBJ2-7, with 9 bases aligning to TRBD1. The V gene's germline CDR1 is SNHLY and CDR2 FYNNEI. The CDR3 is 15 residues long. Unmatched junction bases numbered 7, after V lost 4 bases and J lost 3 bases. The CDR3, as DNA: TGTGCCAGCAGTGGGGGGAACAGGGGGCTCTACGAGCAGTACTTC. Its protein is CASSGGNRGLYEQYF.

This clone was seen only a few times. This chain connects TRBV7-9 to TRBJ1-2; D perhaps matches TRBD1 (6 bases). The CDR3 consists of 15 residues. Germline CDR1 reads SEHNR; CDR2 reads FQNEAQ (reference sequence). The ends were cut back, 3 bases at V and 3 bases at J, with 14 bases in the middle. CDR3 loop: CASSLVRGGYYGYTF. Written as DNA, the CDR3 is TGTGCCAGCAGCTTGGTCAGGGGCGGTTACTATGGCTACACCTTC.

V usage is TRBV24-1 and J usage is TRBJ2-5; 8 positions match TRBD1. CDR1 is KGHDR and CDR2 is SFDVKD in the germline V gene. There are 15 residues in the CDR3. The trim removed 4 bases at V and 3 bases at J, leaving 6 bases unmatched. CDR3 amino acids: CATSDSGTGEETQYF. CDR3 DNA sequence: TGTGCCACCAGTGACTCCGGGACAGGCGAAGAGACCCAGTACTTC.

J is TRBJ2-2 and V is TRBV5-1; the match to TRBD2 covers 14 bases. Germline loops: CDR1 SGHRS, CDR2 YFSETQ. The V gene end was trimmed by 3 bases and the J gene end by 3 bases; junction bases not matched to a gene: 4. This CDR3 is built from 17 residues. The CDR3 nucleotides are TGCGCCAGCAGCTGGGGACTAGCGGGGGAGTACACCGGGGAGCTGTTTTTT. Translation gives CASSWGLAGEYTGELFF.

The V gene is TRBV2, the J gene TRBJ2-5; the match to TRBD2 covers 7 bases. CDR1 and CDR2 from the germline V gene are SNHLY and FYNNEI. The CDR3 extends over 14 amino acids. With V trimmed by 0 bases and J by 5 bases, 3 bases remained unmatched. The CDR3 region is CASSEARRGETQYF. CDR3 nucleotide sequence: TGTGCCAGCAGTGAAGCGCGGCGGGGGGAGACCCAGTACTTC. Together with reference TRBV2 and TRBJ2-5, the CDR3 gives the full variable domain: EPEVTQTPSHQVTQMGQEVILRCVPISNHLYFYWYRQILGQKVEFLVSFYNNEISEKSEIFDDQFSVERPDGSNFTLKIRSTKLEDSAMYFCASSEARRGETQYFGPGTRLLVL.